This T cell receptor (beta chain) was captured in a study of blood T cell repertoires in COVID-19. Overall study context: Acute and convalescent COVID-19 samples came from the United States, Italy and Spain. Sources were T cells, B-cell-depleted T cells, or PBMCs; the material itself was cDNA or gDNA.

Authors' data handling: Amplification of reference gene primers provided the estimated nucleated cell counts. TCRdb keeps only in-frame clones here, not all; method: immunoSEQ multiplex PCR. The V and J calls and clone size are taken from that table; D and trimming were inferred from the DNA. The table has about 260,000 clones, about 87% seen once; the top ten hold approximately 3.7%. Germline trimming cut 7 bases from V and 7 bases from J; bases unmatched to any gene: 11. This CDR3 contains 14 residues. In germline, CDR1 is KGHDR, CDR2 SFDVKD. The source of this sequence is a man aged 55 to 69 who had recovered from COVID-19. The sequenced sample was peripheral blood. J is TRBJ2-7 and V is TRBV24-1, with TRBD1 identical over 8 bases. The CDR3 spells CATRATGEGDEQYF. DNA for the CDR3: TGTGCCACCAGAGCGACAGGGGAAGGAGATGAGCAGTACTTC.